These T cell receptor beta chains were read from a single sample in a study of Ad26.COV2.S vaccination and SARS-CoV-2 variants. The assay was immunoSEQ multiplex PCR, and TCRdb's table has in-frame clones only and misses some. The table lists about 320,000 clones, roughly 90% of them singletons. The sample consisted of peripheral blood, taken in a trial of Ad26.COV2.S vaccine versus placebo. Receptor source: a person aged 18-60 years who received the Ad26.COV2.S COVID-19 vaccine or a placebo. CDR3s include the opening cysteine and the closing phenylalanine or tryptophan. D genes are given only for firm matches. Clone size is shown for a subset of rows, as once, few, many or a class of expanded clone.

d_gene,j_gene,v_gene,abundance,CDR3aa,CDR3nt
-,TRBJ1-3,TRBV6-6,-,CASSYSRQVSGNTIYF,TGTGCCAGCAGTTATTCCAGACAGGTCTCTGGAAACACCATATATTTT
TRBD1,TRBJ2-7,TRBV11-2,-,CASSTGTGLYEQYF,TGTGCCAGCAGCACCGGGACAGGCCTCTACGAGCAGTACTTC
-,TRBJ2-1,TRBV6-5,once,CASREGGVREQFF,TGTGCCAGCAGGGAGGGTGGGGTGCGTGAGCAGTTCTTC
-,TRBJ1-6,TRBV6-5,-,CASSQGPRNNSPLHF,TGTGCCAGCAGCCAGGGTCCCCGGAATAATTCACCCCTCCACTTT
TRBD2,TRBJ2-7,TRBV2,-,CASTGGTYSYEQYF,TGTGCCAGCACGGGGGGGACTTACTCCTACGAGCAGTACTTC
-,TRBJ2-1,TRBV7-8,-,CASSHRRDEPEYKANEQFF,TGTGCCAGCAGCCATCGGAGGGACGAACCCGAATACAAGGCTAATGAGCAGTTCTTC
TRBD1,TRBJ1-3,TRBV7-2,once,CASSLLPPGGSGNTIYF,TGTGCCAGCAGCTTACTCCCTCCAGGGGGCTCTGGAAACACCATATATTTT
-,TRBJ2-1,TRBV9,-,CASSASGTSYNEQFF,TGTGCCAGCAGCGCCTCAGGGACCTCCTACAATGAGCAGTTCTTC
-,TRBJ1-1,TRBV4-1,-,CASSQVWPPENTEAFF,TGCGCCAGCAGCCAAGTTTGGCCACCGGAGAACACTGAAGCTTTCTTT
-,TRBJ1-3,TRBV6-5,-,CASSYKPTYSGNTIYF,TGTGCCAGCAGTTACAAACCCACCTACTCTGGAAACACCATATATTTT
-,TRBJ2-1,TRBV16,-,CASSQSSSSYNEQFF,TGTGCCAGCAGCCAATCCTCAAGCTCCTACAATGAGCAGTTCTTC
-,TRBJ1-2,TRBV27,-,CASSLGGWGGYTF,TGTGCCAGCAGTTTAGGGGGTTGGGGTGGCTACACCTTC
-,TRBJ2-2,TRBV4-1,-,CASSQGPIAGFAGELFF,TGCGCCAGCAGCCAGGGCCCCATCGCGGGGTTTGCCGGGGAGCTGTTTTTT
-,TRBJ1-1,TRBV6-2/TRBV6-3,few,CASSLTQNTEAFF,TGTGCCAGCAGCTTAACTCAGAACACTGAAGCTTTCTTT
TRBD1,TRBJ1-1,TRBV19,-,CASSIGTGVDAFF,TGTGCCAGTAGTATAGGGACAGGGGTGGATGCTTTCTTT
-,TRBJ1-3,TRBV27,-,CASLRGLDRNTIYF,TGTGCCAGCTTAAGGGGGTTAGATCGAAACACCATATATTTT
TRBD1,TRBJ1-1,TRBV5-6,-,CASSFRDRGQVTEAFF,TGTGCCAGCAGCTTCCGGGACAGGGGGCAGGTCACTGAAGCTTTCTTT
-,TRBJ2-1,TRBV4-1,-,CASSQARDLNVNEQFF,TGCGCCAGCAGCCAAGCACGAGATCTGAACGTCAATGAGCAGTTCTTC